This TCR beta chain was observed in a study of blood T cell repertoires in COVID-19. Study details: From T cells, B-cell-depleted T cells, or PBMCs came the material, which was cDNA or gDNA.

Original processing notes: It was from reference gene primer amplification that nucleated cell counts were estimated. Here immunoSEQ multiplex PCR was the method, and the copy in TCRdb shows in-frame clones only, minus some. D and trimming were read from the DNA, whereas the V and J calls and clone size are those reported in that table. The table includes about 250,000 clones, 83% detected once. This CDR3 has 14 residues. The germline V gene encodes CDR1 LNHDA and CDR2 SQIVND (reference sequence). Trimming at V came to 5 bases and at J to 5 bases, leaving 8 bases not matched to a gene. The genes are TRBV19 and TRBJ2-7, with 8 bases that match TRBD1. Material for sequencing was peripheral blood. The TCR was taken from a human donor in a cohort sampled during active COVID-19. The CDR3 sequence is CASSAWTGYNEQYF. The CDR3 DNA reads TGTGCCAGTAGTGCTTGGACAGGGTATAACGAGCAGTACTTC.